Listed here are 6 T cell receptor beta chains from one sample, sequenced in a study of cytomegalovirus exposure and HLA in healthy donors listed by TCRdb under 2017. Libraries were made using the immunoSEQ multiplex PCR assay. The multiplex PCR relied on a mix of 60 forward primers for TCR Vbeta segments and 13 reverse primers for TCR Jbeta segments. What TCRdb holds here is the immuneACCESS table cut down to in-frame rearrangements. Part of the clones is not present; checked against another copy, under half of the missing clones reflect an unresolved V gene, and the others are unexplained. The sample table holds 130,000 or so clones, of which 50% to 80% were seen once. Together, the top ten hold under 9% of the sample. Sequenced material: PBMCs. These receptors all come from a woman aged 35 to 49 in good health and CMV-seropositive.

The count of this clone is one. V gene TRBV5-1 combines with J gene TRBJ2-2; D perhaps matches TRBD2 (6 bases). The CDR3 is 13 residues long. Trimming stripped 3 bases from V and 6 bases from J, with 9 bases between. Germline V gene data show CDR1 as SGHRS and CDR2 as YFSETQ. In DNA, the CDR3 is TGCGCCAGCAGCTCTAGCGACGCCGGGGAGCTGTTTTTT. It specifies CASSSSDAGELFF.

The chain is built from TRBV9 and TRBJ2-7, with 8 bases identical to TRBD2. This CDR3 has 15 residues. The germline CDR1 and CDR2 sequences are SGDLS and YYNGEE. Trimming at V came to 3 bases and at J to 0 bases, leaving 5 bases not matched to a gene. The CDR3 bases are TGTGCCAGCAGCGGACTAGCGACGAGCTCCTACGAGCAGTACTTC. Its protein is CASSGLATSSYEQYF.

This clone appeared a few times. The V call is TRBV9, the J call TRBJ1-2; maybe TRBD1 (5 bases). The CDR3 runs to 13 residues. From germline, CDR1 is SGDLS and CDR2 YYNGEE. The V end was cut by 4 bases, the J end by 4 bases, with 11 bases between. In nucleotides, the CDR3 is TGTGCCAGCAGCCTCCAGGGTGCCTATGGCTACACCTTC. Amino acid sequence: CASSLQGAYGYTF.

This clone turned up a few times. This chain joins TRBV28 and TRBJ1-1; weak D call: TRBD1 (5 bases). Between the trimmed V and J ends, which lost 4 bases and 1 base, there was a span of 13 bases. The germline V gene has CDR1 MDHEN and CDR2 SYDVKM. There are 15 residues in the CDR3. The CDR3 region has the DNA TGTGCCAGCAGTTGGGGTGGGGCCGGGAACACTGAAGCTTTCTTT. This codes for CASSWGGAGNTEAFF.

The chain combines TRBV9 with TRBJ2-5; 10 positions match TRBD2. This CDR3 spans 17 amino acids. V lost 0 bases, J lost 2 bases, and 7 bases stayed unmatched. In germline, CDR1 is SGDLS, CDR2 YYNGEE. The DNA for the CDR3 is TGTGCCAGCAGCGTAGCGGCTAGCGGGGGTCCACAAGAGACCCAGTACTTC. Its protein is CASSVAASGGPQETQYF.

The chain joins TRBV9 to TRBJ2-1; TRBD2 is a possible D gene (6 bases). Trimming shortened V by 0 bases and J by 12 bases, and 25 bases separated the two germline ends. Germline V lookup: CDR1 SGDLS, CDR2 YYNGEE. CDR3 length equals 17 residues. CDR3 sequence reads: CASSVDGGTTSFSRQFF. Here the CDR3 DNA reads TGTGCCAGCAGCGTAGATGGGGGGACGACATCATTCTCGCGGCAGTTCTTC.